The 27 T cell receptor beta chains listed next were all sequenced from one sample in a study of CD8+CD57+ T cells in acquired aplastic anemia. Previously, flow cytometry had revealed CD8+CD57+ cell expansion in the patients chosen for sequencing. TCR beta VDJ and CDR3 were profiled, and genomic DNA was the template. One entry per CDR3 protein, called by TCRdb with MiXCR from the reads. The repertoire has about 180,000 distinct CDR3 sequences, 40% to 50% of them found once; the top ten carry 1.1%. Sequencing was performed on sorted CD4+, CD8+, or CD8+CD57+ T cells (not recorded which) from PBMCs. Source of these receptors: a human donor with aplastic anemia.

This clonotype was counted a few times. The chain links TRBV3-1 to TRBJ1-1; tentative D call: TRBD1 (6 bases). The germline V and J ends were trimmed by 8 bases and 4 bases, with 20 bases remaining between them. In germline, CDR1 is LGHDT, CDR2 YNNKEL (reference sequence). The CDR3 covers 15 residues. CDR3 DNA: TGTGCCAGCGCGGCGGGTAGGGGGTGGGGCACTGAAGCTTTCTTT. Amino acids: CASAAGRGWGTEAFF.

The chain joins TRBV11-2 to TRBJ2-5; the D is unclear. Trimming removed 3 bases at V and 4 bases at J, with 15 bases between. Germline V lookup: CDR1 SGHAT, CDR2 FQNNGV. This CDR3 spans 15 amino acids. CDR3 sequence: CASSFGTGPRETQYF. CDR3 nucleotides: TGTGCCAGCAGCTTTGGAACGGGCCCCAGAGAGACCCAGTACTTC.

The chain has TRBV2 and TRBJ1-2, with D possibly being TRBD1 (6 bases). This CDR3 is built from 12 residues. Trimming removed 7 bases from V and 7 bases from J, with 13 bases in between. In germline, CDR1 is SNHLY, CDR2 FYNNEI. In nucleotides, the CDR3 is TGTGCCAGCAAGCTGGGGGCTCGTGGCTACACCTTC. Translating gives CASKLGARGYTF. Variable domain in full (rest from reference TRBV2 and TRBJ1-2): EPEVTQTPSHQVTQMGQEVILRCVPISNHLYFYWYRQILGQKVEFLVSFYNNEISEKSEIFDDQFSVERPDGSNFTLKIRSTKLEDSAMYFCASKLGARGYTFGSGTRLTVV.

This clonotype was seen repeatedly, ten times or more. The V and J genes are TRBV7-9 and TRBJ2-4, with D unclear. V lost 3 bases and J lost 6, with 6 bases in between. CDR3 size: 12 residues. Germline assignment: CDR1 SEHNR and CDR2 FQNEAQ (reference sequence). The CDR3, as DNA: TGTGCCAGCAGCTTTGAAGCAAACATTCAGTACTTC. It yields the protein CASSFEANIQYF.

The rearrangement uses TRBV20-1 and TRBJ2-5; tentatively, D is TRBD2 (6 bases). Germline values: CDR1 DFQATT, CDR2 SNEGSKA (reference sequence). Trimming removed 1 base from V and 5 bases from J, with 11 bases in between. This CDR3 has 13 residues. CDR3 nucleotides: TGCAGTGCTAGAGGGCTAGGGAGGGAGACCCAGTACTTC. It codes for CSARGLGRETQYF.

This chain connects TRBV25-1 to TRBJ2-3; D may be TRBD2 (5 bases). Trimming took 2 bases from V and 4 from J, leaving 10 bases between them. Germline CDR1 and CDR2: MGHDK and SYGVNS. CDR3 length equals 14 residues. Here the CDR3 DNA reads TGTGCCAGCAGTGAACAAAGAGGGTCAGATACGCAGTATTTT. It encodes CASSEQRGSDTQYF.

Worth noting for this clonotype: At one boundary the junction diverges from the germline segment, which might be a read error. The V gene is TRBV7-8, the J gene TRBJ2-3; 8 bases are shared with TRBD1. The CDR3 runs to 15 residues. CDR1 is SGHVS, CDR2 FQNEAQ, per germline. The CDR3: CAGSAPGQGTDTQYF. The CDR3 nucleotides read TGTGCCGGCAGCGCACCGGGACAGGGCACAGATACGCAGTATTTT.

This clonotype was observed many times. The J gene is TRBJ2-7, the V gene TRBV7-2; unclear D gene. Trimming removed 6 bases at V and 0 bases at J, with 15 bases between. The germline CDR1 and CDR2 sequences are SGHTA and FQGNSA. This CDR3 comprises 15 residues. CDR3 DNA sequence: TGTGCCAGCAGAAGGACCCCCACCCACTCCTACGAGCAGTACTTC. It codes for CASRRTPTHSYEQYF.

This clonotype came up once. One end of the junction does not line up with germline, which may come from a read error. This rearrangement joins TRBV14 to TRBJ2-1, with 10 bases identical to TRBD2. The CDR3 is 19 amino acids. Germline V lookup: CDR1 SGHDN, CDR2 FVKESK. As DNA, the CDR3 is TGTGCCAGCAGCCCGTCGACTAGCGGGTTCCCTAGCTCCTGCAATGAGCAGCTCTTC. Its translation is CASSPSTSGFPSSCNEQLF.

V gene TRBV5-6 combines with J gene TRBJ2-3; 13 bases match TRBD2. CDR1 and CDR2 (germline): SGHDT, YYEEEE. V was clipped by 4 bases and J by 0 bases; unmatched bases: 5. The CDR3 contains 17 residues. The CDR3 loop reads CASSLGTSGASTDTQYF. CDR3 bases: TGTGCCAGCAGCCTGGGGACTAGCGGGGCGAGCACAGATACGCAGTATTTT.

V is TRBV11-1 and J is TRBJ2-5; TRBD2 aligns across 9 bases. With V trimmed by 5 bases and J by 1 base, 5 bases remained unmatched. The CDR3 runs to 15 residues. From germline, CDR1 is SGHAT and CDR2 FQDESV (reference sequence). In DNA, the CDR3 is TGTGCCAGCAGCCATAGCGGGGGCCTCCAAGAGACCCAGTACTTC. Translating gives CASSHSGGLQETQYF.

The rearrangement uses TRBV7-9 and TRBJ1-1; D ambiguous. This CDR3 spans 13 amino acids. V lost 4 bases to trimming and J lost 5 bases, with 11 bases between them. The V gene's germline CDR1 is SEHNR and CDR2 FQNEAQ (reference sequence). CDR3 bases: TGTGCCAGCAGCTCAGCGTTAGGGACTGAAGCTTTCTTT. It specifies CASSSALGTEAFF.

The table lists this clonotype with many counts. The chain combines TRBV5-5 with TRBJ2-7; TRBD1 agrees at 7 bases. Germline V gene sequence: CDR1 SGHKS, CDR2 YYEKEE (reference sequence). The CDR3 extends over 17 amino acids. V gave up 5 bases and J gave up 1 base; unmatched junction bases: 15. The CDR3 sequence: CASSMASGTVLSYEQYF. In DNA form, the CDR3 reads TGTGCCAGCAGTATGGCCTCCGGGACAGTTCTGTCCTACGAGCAGTACTTC.

The genes are TRBV12-3 or TRBV12-4 and TRBJ1-1; a possible D gene is TRBD1 (5 bases). V shed 6 bases and J shed 1 base, with 12 bases lying between them. This CDR3 is 14 amino acids long. CDR3 nucleotide sequence: TGTGCCAGCAGCCGTAGACAGACGAACACTGAAGCTTTCTTT. Translated, it gives CASSRRQTNTEAFF.

Ten or more counts support this clonotype. V and J are TRBV20-1 and TRBJ2-1; 12 positions match TRBD2. V trimming: 6 bases; J trimming: 8 bases; junction bases outside the gene matches: 11. The CDR3 spans 15 residues. CDR1 and CDR2 (germline): DFQATT, SNEGSKA (reference sequence). In DNA, the CDR3 is TGCAGTGCCCCGAGCCGGGCTAGCGGGGGGGATGAGCAGTTCTTC. Translated: CSAPSRASGGDEQFF.

Concerning this clonotype itself: As the CDR3 is not closed by the conserved phenylalanine or tryptophan, this likely results from a read error. CDR3 sequence: CASSQPRPSHEQYS. DNA of the CDR3: TGTGCCAGCAGCCAACCTAGGCCCTCGCACGAGCAGTACTCC. This chain joins TRBV6-1 and TRBJ2-7, with no clear D. This CDR3 has 14 amino acids. CDR1 MNHNS and CDR2 SASEGT come from the germline V gene. V was pared by 6 bases and J by 5 bases, with 17 bases between.

The table lists this clonotype with many counts. The rearrangement joins TRBV2 to TRBJ2-3; D may be TRBD2 (7 bases). With 7 bases removed from V and 4 bases from J, the gap between germline ends came to 24 bases. This CDR3 comprises 17 residues. Looked up from germline, CDR1 is SNHLY and CDR2 is FYNNEI. The DNA for the CDR3 is TGTGCCAGCAACACCATCCCCCGAGGGGGGGGCCCAGATACGCAGTATTTT. It yields the protein CASNTIPRGGGPDTQYF.

The genes are TRBV9 and TRBJ1-6; 7 bases fit TRBD1. J lost 5 bases, V lost 5 bases, and 4 bases had no gene match. The CDR3 is 14 residues long. Germline lookup yields CDR1 SGDLS and CDR2 YYNGEE. The DNA of the CDR3 is TGTGCCAGCAGTGAGGGGACAGATAATTCACCCCTCCACTTT. It specifies CASSEGTDNSPLHF.

The chain carries TRBV10-3 and TRBJ2-3; 14 bases are a match to TRBD2. After removal of 8 bases from V and 5 bases from J, the junction contained 3 bases not matched to a gene. Germline-derived CDR1 and CDR2 are ENHRY and SYGVKD. This CDR3 is 14 amino acids long. DNA of the CDR3: TGTGCCATCGGGGGACTAGCGGGAGAAGATACGCAGTATTTT. Translated: CAIGGLAGEDTQYF.

This chain links TRBV10-3 with TRBJ2-7; TRBD2 is a possible D gene (6 bases). The germline gives CDR1 ENHRY, CDR2 SYGVKD. The V and J ends lost 8 bases and 0 bases respectively, with 20 bases between them. The length of the CDR3 is 16 residues. The CDR3 protein is CAIGRLALGSSYEQYF. The CDR3 DNA follows: TGTGCCATCGGAAGGCTAGCGCTTGGTAGCTCCTACGAGCAGTACTTC.

This clonotype has ten or more counts. V usage is TRBV2 and J usage is TRBJ1-1, with D unclear. This CDR3 is built from 12 residues. V gave up 7 bases and J gave up 0 bases, with 6 bases separating them. Germline values: CDR1 SNHLY, CDR2 FYNNEI. In nucleotides, the CDR3 is TGTGCCAGCACGTTCATGAACACTGAAGCTTTCTTT. Translated, it gives CASTFMNTEAFF.

About this clonotype itself: Given a much more abundant clone one base away, this may be a read error. The chain couples TRBV6-4 to TRBJ2-6; D gene uncertain. This CDR3 comprises 18 residues. V was cut by 0 bases and J by 0 bases, with 12 bases left in between. Germline CDR1 reads MRHNA; CDR2 reads SNTAGT. The CDR3 nucleotides are TGTGCCAGCAGTGACTCGGGTCAGGCAAGCTCTGGGGCCAACGTCCTGACTTTC. Residues: CASSDSGQASSGANVLTF.

This clonotype was seen ten or more times. The CDR3 DNA sequence: TGCGCCAGCAGCCACGCCGTTCTTACATGGACTGGGGCCAACGTCCTGACTTTC. Its translation: CASSHAVLTWTGANVLTF. This chain joins TRBV4-1 and TRBJ2-6; D gene unclear. Germline values: CDR1 MGHRA, CDR2 YSYEKL. Trimming left V 3 bases short and J 2 bases short, with 17 bases between. CDR3 length: 18 amino acids.

V usage is TRBV29-1 and J usage is TRBJ2-3, with D tentatively TRBD1 (5 bases). The CDR3 is made up of 15 amino acids. Germline assignment: CDR1 SQVTM and CDR2 ANQGSEA. The V and J ends lost 4 bases and 1 base respectively, with 15 bases between them. The CDR3 loop reads CSVVAGKVRTDTQYF. CDR3 nucleotide sequence: TGCAGCGTTGTAGCAGGGAAGGTACGCACAGATACGCAGTATTTT.

The genes are TRBV3-1 and TRBJ2-3, with D unclear. Germline CDR1 is LGHDT and CDR2 is YNNKEL (reference sequence). CDR3 length: 13 amino acids. V was pared by 3 bases and J by 5 bases, with 9 bases between. The CDR3 DNA is TGTGCCAGCAGCCAGGCCCGGAGAGATACGCAGTATTTT. It yields the protein CASSQARRDTQYF.

This clonotype has just a few counts. The chain uses TRBV20-1 and TRBJ2-7, with 13 bases matching TRBD2. Looked up from germline, CDR1 is DFQATT and CDR2 is SNEGSKA (reference sequence). The CDR3 totals 14 residues. V dropped 4 bases and J dropped 2; count of bases not matched to a gene: 2. The CDR3 DNA reads TGCAGTGCTACGGGACTAGCGGGGACCTACGAGCAGTACTTC. Translated, it gives CSATGLAGTYEQYF.

This clonotype was observed many times. The chain is built from TRBV25-1 and TRBJ2-2; 9 bases match TRBD2. The CDR3 sequence is 15 residues long. With 6 bases clipped from V and 2 bases from J, the junction kept 4 bases outside the gene matches. Germline V lookup: CDR1 MGHDK, CDR2 SYGVNS. The CDR3 loop is CASRLAGPNTGELFF. CDR3 in DNA: TGTGCCAGCAGGCTAGCGGGGCCCAACACCGGGGAGCTGTTTTTT.